This T cell receptor (beta chain) stems from a study of blood T cell repertoires in COVID-19. On the study more broadly: T cells, B-cell-depleted T cells, or PBMCs provided the cDNA or gDNA that served as material.

The CDR3 sequence is 15 residues long. Per germline, CDR1 MNHEY and CDR2 SVGAGI. V was pared by 6 bases and J by 9 bases, with 11 bases of the junction left unmatched. The protocol was immunoSEQ multiplex PCR, while the TCRdb copy is restricted to in-frame clones and leaves out a portion. The table has about 97,000 clones, nearly 90% seen once. The source of this sequence is a man aged 45-65 years with active COVID-19. Sequenced: peripheral blood. This rearrangement joins TRBV6-5 to TRBJ1-6; 7 bases are a match to TRBD1. CDR3 in amino acids: CASRNTGAGLSPLHF. CDR3 sequence (DNA): TGTGCCAGCAGAAATACAGGGGCCGGACTTTCACCCCTCCACTTT.